This entry lists 6 T cell receptor beta chains sequenced from one sample in a study of blood T cell repertoires in COVID-19. The method was immunoSEQ multiplex PCR; TCRdb's version includes in-frame clones alone and lacks a portion of them. This sample has approximately 270,000 clones; around 92% occur once, and the top ten carry 1.5% to 2%. Sequencing was carried out using PBMCs or T cells enriched from blood (not recorded which). Receptors originate from an older woman who had recovered from COVID-19.

The chain uses TRBV7-8 and TRBJ1-2, with unresolved D. Germline CDR1 is SGHVS and CDR2 is FQNEAQ. The CDR3 has 14 residues. Trimming removed 0 bases from V and 3 bases from J, with 8 bases in between. CDR3 nucleotides: TGTGCCAGCAGCTTAGCGGTTAACTACTATGGCTACACCTTC. Its protein product is CASSLAVNYYGYTF.

This chain uses TRBV5-1 with TRBJ2-1, with 7 bases lining up with TRBD1. J gave up 13 bases and V 0 bases, and 1 base lay outside the gene matches. The germline CDR1 and CDR2 sequences are SGHRS and YFSETQ. The CDR3 runs to 11 residues. The chain's CDR3 is CASSLGQGQFF. CDR3 bases: TGCGCCAGCAGCTTGGGACAGGGACAGTTCTTC.

This clone has only a few counts. V gene TRBV6-4 combines with J gene TRBJ2-6; D remains unclear. V was cut by 3 bases and J by 0 bases, with 6 bases left in between. CDR1 and CDR2 (germline): MRHNA, SNTAGT. CDR3 length: 15 residues. The CDR3 sequence is CASSERSSGANVLTF. The DNA for the CDR3 is TGTGCCAGCAGTGAGCGGAGCTCTGGGGCCAACGTCCTGACTTTC.

This clone has only a few counts. J is TRBJ2-5 and V is TRBV15, with D maybe TRBD2 (5 bases). The CDR3 is made up of 14 amino acids. V was pared by 5 bases and J by 2 bases, with 12 bases between. The germline V gene encodes CDR1 LNHNV and CDR2 YYDKDF (reference sequence). CDR3 sequence: CATSSLDLQETQYF. CDR3 nucleotides: TGTGCCACCAGCTCCCTGGACTTACAAGAGACCCAGTACTTC. Based on the CDR3 plus reference TRBV15 and TRBJ2-5, the full variable domain is DAMVIQNPRYQVTQFGKPVTLSCSQTLNHNVMYWYQQKSSQAPKLLFHYYDKDFNNEADTPDNFQSRRPNTSFCFLDIRSPGLGDTAMYLCATSSLDLQETQYFGPGTRLLVL.

The CDR3 DNA sequence: TGTGCCAGCATATCCCGGGAGGGCCCGTCCTACAATGAGCAGTTCTTC. Translation gives CASISREGPSYNEQFF. The chain is built from TRBV11-3 and TRBJ2-1; 8 bases map to TRBD2. The CDR3 extends over 16 amino acids. Germline loops: CDR1 SGHNT, CDR2 YENEEA. Losses at the gene ends were 7 bases for V and 1 base for J; bases not matched to a gene: 9.

V and J are TRBV3-1 (or the pseudogene TRBV3-2) and TRBJ2-1; TRBD2 agrees at 8 bases. V was pared by 6 bases and J by 2 bases, with 12 bases of the junction left unmatched. Germline V gene lookup returns CDR1 LGHDT and CDR2 YNNKEL (reference sequence). The CDR3 contains 17 residues. The CDR3 sequence is CASSRALAGNTYNEQFF. CDR3 DNA: TGTGCCAGCAGTCGAGCGCTAGCGGGTAATACCTACAATGAGCAGTTCTTC.